One and the same sample provided the 30 T cell receptor beta chains below, sequenced in a study of blood T cell repertoires in COVID-19. Assay used: immunoSEQ multiplex PCR; TCRdb lists only in-frame clones, some missing. The data hold roughly 260,000 clones, with about 88% observed a single time. Sequencing used peripheral blood. Source of these receptors: a woman aged 40 to 55 who had recovered from COVID-19.

CDR3 amino acids: CASSSWTGETQYF. In DNA, the CDR3 is TGTGCCAGCAGCTCGTGGACTGGGGAGACCCAGTACTTC. The chain has TRBV7-2 and TRBJ2-5, with a tentative D call TRBD2 (5 bases). The germline V gene encodes CDR1 SGHTA and CDR2 FQGNSA. The CDR3 loop spans 13 amino acids. The V and J ends lost 4 bases and 5 bases respectively, with 11 bases between them.

This chain links TRBV28 with TRBJ1-6; 11 bases are a match to TRBD1. V shed 2 bases, J shed 1 base, and the junction held 13 bases outside the gene matches. The V gene's germline CDR1 is MDHEN and CDR2 SYDVKM. The CDR3 consists of 21 residues. CDR3 nucleotides: TGTGCCAGCAGTTTACCCATGGACAGGGGGCTAGAGAGGTCCTATAATTCACCCCTCCACTTT. Its translation is CASSLPMDRGLERSYNSPLHF.

This clone was found a few times. The V call is TRBV7-9, the J call TRBJ1-1; maybe TRBD1 (6 bases). Germline CDR1 SEHNR, CDR2 FQNEAQ (reference sequence). V dropped 0 bases and J dropped 8 bases, with 13 bases sitting between them. The CDR3 sequence is 14 residues long. The CDR3 coding sequence is TGTGCCAGCAGCTTAGCACAGGGAAATGGGGAAGCTTTCTTT. Protein: CASSLAQGNGEAFF.

The chain combines TRBV19 with TRBJ2-2; D is unresolved. The CDR3 is 14 amino acids. The V gene lost 1 base and the J gene lost 6 bases, with 9 bases spanning the gap. Germline CDR1 LNHDA, CDR2 SQIVND (reference sequence). CDR3 coding DNA: TGTGCCAGTAGTATAGGGGTTCGGGCCGGGGAGCTGTTTTTT. As protein: CASSIGVRAGELFF.

This sequence joins TRBV7-9 and TRBJ2-7; 7 bases are a match to TRBD2. CDR1 SEHNR and CDR2 FQNEAQ come from the germline V gene (reference sequence). The trim removed 2 bases at V and 5 bases at J, leaving 9 bases unmatched. CDR3 length: 15 amino acids. In DNA, the CDR3 is TGTGCCAGCAGCTTACTGCGGGGGACGGCGGACGAGCAGTACTTC. Its protein is CASSLLRGTADEQYF.

V and J are TRBV5-1 and TRBJ1-4; D gene uncertain. There are 15 residues in the CDR3. Deletions cut 2 bases from V and 3 bases from J, with 11 bases between. The germline CDR1 and CDR2 sequences are SGHRS and YFSETQ. In DNA, the CDR3 is TGCGCCAGCAGCTTATCCGGGATATCTAATGAAAAACTGTTTTTT. Protein product: CASSLSGISNEKLFF.

V gene TRBV2 combines with J gene TRBJ1-5; D call uncertain. V gave up 4 bases and J gave up 0 bases, with 10 bases separating them. CDR1 and CDR2 from the germline V gene are SNHLY and FYNNEI. CDR3 length equals 15 residues. The CDR3 here is CASSVSTSSNQPQHF. The CDR3 bases are TGTGCCAGCAGTGTATCAACCAGTAGCAATCAGCCCCAGCATTTT.

This chain joins TRBV6-5 and TRBJ2-2; TRBD1 aligns across 11 bases. The CDR3 is 15 amino acids. CDR1 is MNHEY, CDR2 SVGAGI, per germline. V lost 6 bases and J lost 3; bases outside the gene matches: 3. CDR3 coding DNA: TGTGCCAGCAGGGCGGACAGGGGGCACACCGGGGAGCTGTTTTTT. Its translation: CASRADRGHTGELFF.

This clone came up a few times. The chain uses TRBV5-8 and TRBJ1-5; 11 nucleotides line up with TRBD1. The germline gives CDR1 SGHTS, CDR2 YDEGEE. The CDR3 runs to 15 residues. Trimming removed 4 bases from V and 6 bases from J; junction bases left unmatched: 6. The CDR3 here is CASSSRGQGGQPQHF. CDR3 DNA: TGTGCCAGCAGCAGCAGGGGACAGGGGGGTCAGCCCCAGCATTTT. Full variable domain (missing parts from reference TRBV5-8 and TRBJ1-5): EAGVTQSPTHLIKTRGQQATLRCSPISGHTSVYWYQQALGLGLQFLLWYDEGEERNRGNFPPRFSGRQFPNYSSELNVNALELEDSALYLCASSSRGQGGQPQHFGDGTRLSIL.

This chain connects TRBV27 to TRBJ1-2; D is unclear. CDR3 length: 14 residues. V lost 6 bases, J lost 0 bases, and 11 bases lay in between. The germline V gene encodes CDR1 MNHEY and CDR2 SMNVEV (reference sequence). The CDR3 nucleotides read TGTGCCAGCAGCCCGGGATTATCTAACTATGGCTACACCTTC. It yields the protein CASSPGLSNYGYTF.

This chain joins TRBV6-4 and TRBJ2-5; 7 bases match TRBD2. V lost 3 bases and J lost 4; bases outside the gene matches: 8. The CDR3 has 15 amino acids. Germline lookup yields CDR1 MRHNA and CDR2 SNTAGT. CDR3 residues: CASSEVRIAGETQYF. Written as DNA, the CDR3 is TGTGCCAGCAGTGAGGTTCGGATAGCGGGAGAGACCCAGTACTTC.

The chain is built from TRBV4-3 and TRBJ2-5, with 13 positions matching TRBD2. The CDR3 consists of 16 residues. Looked up from germline, CDR1 is LGHNA and CDR2 is YSLEER. Trimming at V came to 1 base and at J to 6 bases, leaving 5 bases not matched to a gene. CDR3 protein: CASSQATSGGQKTQYF. The DNA of the CDR3 is TGCGCCAGCAGCCAAGCGACTAGCGGGGGGCAGAAGACCCAGTACTTC.

The V and J genes are TRBV4-1 and TRBJ2-1; no clear D gene. The CDR3 has 14 residues. Trimming took off 1 base at V and 3 bases at J, with 7 bases between the two ends. Per germline, CDR1 MGHRA and CDR2 YSYEKL. For the CDR3, the DNA is TGCGCCAGCAGCCAAGCCCGGGTCTACAATGAGCAGTTCTTC. Amino acid sequence: CASSQARVYNEQFF.

The chain combines TRBV18 with TRBJ1-4; weak D call: TRBD1 (5 bases). Germline CDR1 and CDR2: KGHSH and LQKENI. Trimming shortened V by 2 bases and J by 7 bases, and 11 bases separated the two germline ends. This CDR3 is 14 amino acids long. CDR3 coding DNA: TGTGCCAGCTCACCATCCACAGGCCGTGAAAAACTGTTTTTT. Protein sequence: CASSPSTGREKLFF.

The chain recombines TRBV5-1 with TRBJ2-1; TRBD1 matches 7 bases. The V gene's germline CDR1 is SGHRS and CDR2 YFSETQ. The V and J ends lost 3 bases and 4 bases, in that order; junction bases with no gene match: 7. CDR3 size: 15 residues. The CDR3 DNA sequence: TGCGCCAGCAGCTCGACCGGGACAGAATACAATGAGCAGTTCTTC. Translation gives CASSSTGTEYNEQFF.

The V and J genes are TRBV2 and TRBJ2-5; 7 nucleotides line up with TRBD2. Trimming took 4 bases from V and 7 from J; bases not matched to a gene: 6. Germline V lookup: CDR1 SNHLY, CDR2 FYNNEI. The CDR3 length is 13 residues. CDR3 in amino acids: CASSARREGTQYF. CDR3 DNA sequence: TGTGCCAGCAGTGCTAGGAGGGAGGGGACCCAGTACTTC.

The chain uses TRBV5-6 and TRBJ2-6; 9 bases match TRBD1. Germline V CDR1 and CDR2: SGHDT, YYEEEE. J gave up 3 bases and V 0 bases, and 7 bases lay outside the gene matches. The CDR3 sequence is 18 residues long. The CDR3 loop reads CASSLDGQGRSGANVLTF. CDR3 DNA sequence: TGTGCCAGCAGCTTGGATGGACAGGGGAGAAGTGGGGCCAACGTCCTGACTTTC.

The chain couples TRBV6-2 or TRBV6-3 to TRBJ2-7, with 7 bases aligning to TRBD1. V dropped 4 bases and J dropped 1; count of bases not matched to a gene: 7. The CDR3 runs to 15 residues. CDR1 and CDR2 from the germline V gene are MNHEY and SVGEGT. The CDR3 region is CASSFRQGLSYEQYF. The CDR3 nucleotides read TGTGCCAGCAGTTTTCGACAGGGCCTTTCCTACGAGCAGTACTTC.

In this sample, this clone turned up once. V usage is TRBV7-2 and J usage is TRBJ2-1, with 8 bases matching TRBD2. Looked up from germline, CDR1 is SGHTA and CDR2 is FQGNSA. V trimming: 4 bases; J trimming: 10 bases; junction bases outside the gene matches: 12. The CDR3 length is 15 residues. CDR3 protein: CASSSSGGSLEEQFF. CDR3 bases: TGTGCCAGCAGCTCAAGCGGGGGATCCTTGGAGGAGCAGTTCTTC.

The chain uses TRBV7-9 and TRBJ2-7, with D possibly TRBD1 on 6 matching bases. V was shortened by 3 bases and J by 0 bases, with 9 bases between the two germline ends. Germline V CDR1 and CDR2: SEHNR, FQNEAQ (reference sequence). CDR3 length equals 14 residues. The CDR3 loop reads CASSFQTGSYEQYF. Here the CDR3 DNA reads TGTGCCAGCAGCTTCCAGACAGGCTCCTACGAGCAGTACTTC.

This rearrangement joins TRBV28 to TRBJ2-7; tentative D call: TRBD2 (6 bases). The CDR3 covers 14 residues. Trimming took 7 bases from V and 2 from J, leaving 15 bases between them. Germline V CDR1 and CDR2: MDHEN, SYDVKM. In DNA form, the CDR3 reads TGTGCCAGCACCCTTGGGGGGAGGACCTACGAGCAGTACTTC. It translates to CASTLGGRTYEQYF.

The chain carries TRBV4-2 and TRBJ1-3; 7 bases map to TRBD1. The CDR3 consists of 14 residues. Germline CDR1 is LGHNA and CDR2 is YNFKEQ. The V gene end was trimmed by 4 bases and the J gene end by 2 bases; junction bases not matched to a gene: 2. CDR3 sequence reads: CASSLTGAGNTIYF. CDR3 DNA sequence: TGTGCCAGCAGCCTTACAGGGGCTGGAAACACCATATATTTT.

The gene calls are TRBV11-1 and TRBJ1-2, with 9 bases lining up with TRBD1. The V gene's germline CDR1 is SGHAT and CDR2 FQDESV (reference sequence). Trimming cost V 2 bases and J 3 bases; bases outside gene matches: 4. The CDR3 is made up of 15 amino acids. CDR3 coding DNA: TGTGCCAGCAGCTTACCCGGGACAGGGTACTATGGCTACACCTTC. As protein: CASSLPGTGYYGYTF.

This clone occurred once. This sequence joins TRBV6-6 and TRBJ2-2; 7 bases agree with TRBD1. The length of the CDR3 is 16 residues. CDR1 and CDR2 from the germline V gene are MNHNY and SVGAGI (reference sequence). V shed 6 bases, J shed 0 bases, and the junction held 7 bases outside the gene matches. The CDR3 loop is CASSPRGRANTGELFF. In nucleotides, the CDR3 is TGTGCCAGCAGCCCCAGGGGGAGAGCGAACACCGGGGAGCTGTTTTTT.

This clone was seen once. The chain recombines TRBV4-1 with TRBJ2-3; 9 bases line up with TRBD2. V was pared by 0 bases and J by 2 bases, with 6 bases of the junction left unmatched. This CDR3 is 17 amino acids long. Germline CDR1 MGHRA, CDR2 YSYEKL. The CDR3 reads CASSQDRAGGLTDTQYF. DNA of the CDR3: TGCGCCAGCAGCCAAGATAGAGCGGGGGGCCTCACAGATACGCAGTATTTT.

A few counts support this clone. The chain combines TRBV4-3 with TRBJ2-1; 13 bases fit TRBD2. CDR3 size: 19 residues. The ends lost 4 bases at V and 7 bases at J; junction bases unmatched: 16. Germline values: CDR1 LGHNA, CDR2 YSLEER. DNA of the CDR3: TGCGCCAGCAGCCCCAAACTAGCGGGAGGGCCGAGGACACGTAATGAGCAGTTCTTC. As protein: CASSPKLAGGPRTRNEQFF.

V and J are TRBV7-3 and TRBJ2-1; 15 bases fit TRBD2. V gave up 2 bases and J gave up 0 bases; unmatched junction bases: 2. Germline assignment: CDR1 SGHTA and CDR2 FQGTGA. The CDR3 runs to 18 residues. The CDR3 sequence: CASSLGLAGGSSYNEQFF. The CDR3, as DNA: TGTGCCAGCAGCTTAGGACTAGCGGGAGGGAGCTCCTACAATGAGCAGTTCTTC.

This clone was observed once. The gene calls are TRBV5-1 and TRBJ1-6, with D possibly matching TRBD1 (5 bases). The germline V and J ends were trimmed by 0 bases and 5 bases, with 9 bases remaining between them. The CDR3 is made up of 15 amino acids. Per the germline V gene, CDR1 is SGHRS and CDR2 is YFSETQ. This CDR3 is CASSLGQSNNSPLHF. In DNA, the CDR3 is TGCGCCAGCAGCTTGGGACAGTCTAATAATTCACCCCTCCACTTT.

The chain links TRBV14 to TRBJ2-5, with 9 nucleotides matching TRBD1. The V gene's germline CDR1 is SGHDN and CDR2 FVKESK. V lost 0 bases and J lost 8; bases outside the gene matches: 13. The CDR3 covers 17 residues. The CDR3 sequence is CASSQETGGTSSGTQYF. DNA for the CDR3: TGTGCCAGCAGCCAAGAGACAGGGGGGACTTCAAGTGGAACCCAGTACTTC.

The rearrangement joins TRBV13 to TRBJ2-3, with 8 bases identical to TRBD2. This CDR3 contains 16 residues. Germline CDR1 reads PRHDT; CDR2 reads FYEKMQ (reference sequence). Trimming cost V 4 bases and J 5 bases; bases outside gene matches: 11. CDR3 in amino acids: CASSSPSGGAKDTQYF. The CDR3 coding sequence is TGTGCCAGCAGCTCGCCTTCCGGGGGGGCGAAAGATACGCAGTATTTT.